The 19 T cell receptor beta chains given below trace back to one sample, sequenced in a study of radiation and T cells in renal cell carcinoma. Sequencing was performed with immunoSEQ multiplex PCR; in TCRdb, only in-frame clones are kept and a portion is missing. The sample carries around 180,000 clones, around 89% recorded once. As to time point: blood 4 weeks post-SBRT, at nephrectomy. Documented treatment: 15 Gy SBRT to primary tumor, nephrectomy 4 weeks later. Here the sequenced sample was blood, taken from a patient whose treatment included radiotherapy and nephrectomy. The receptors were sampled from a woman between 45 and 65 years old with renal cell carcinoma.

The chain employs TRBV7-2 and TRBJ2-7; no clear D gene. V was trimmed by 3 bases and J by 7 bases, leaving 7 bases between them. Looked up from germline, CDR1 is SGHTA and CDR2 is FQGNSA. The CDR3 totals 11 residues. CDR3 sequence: CASSLMGEQYF. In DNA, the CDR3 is TGTGCCAGCAGCTTGATGGGTGAGCAGTACTTC.

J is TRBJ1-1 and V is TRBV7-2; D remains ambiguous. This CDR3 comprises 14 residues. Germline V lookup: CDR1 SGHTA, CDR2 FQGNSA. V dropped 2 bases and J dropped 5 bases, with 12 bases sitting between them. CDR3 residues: CASSLTTGETEAFF. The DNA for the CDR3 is TGTGCCAGCAGCTTAACCACCGGGGAGACTGAAGCTTTCTTT.

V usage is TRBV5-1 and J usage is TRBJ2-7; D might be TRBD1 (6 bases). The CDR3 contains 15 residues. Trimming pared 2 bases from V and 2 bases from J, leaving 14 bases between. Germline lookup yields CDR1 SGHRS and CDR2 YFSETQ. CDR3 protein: CASSFLQDSTYEQYF. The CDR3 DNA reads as TGCGCCAGCAGCTTCCTCCAGGACAGTACCTACGAGCAGTACTTC.

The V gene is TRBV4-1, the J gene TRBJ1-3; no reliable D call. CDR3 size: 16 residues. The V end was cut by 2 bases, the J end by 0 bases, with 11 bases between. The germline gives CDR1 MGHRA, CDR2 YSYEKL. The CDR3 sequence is CASSQPDRFSGNTIYF. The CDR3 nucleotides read TGCGCCAGCAGCCAACCCGACCGGTTCTCTGGAAACACCATATATTTT.

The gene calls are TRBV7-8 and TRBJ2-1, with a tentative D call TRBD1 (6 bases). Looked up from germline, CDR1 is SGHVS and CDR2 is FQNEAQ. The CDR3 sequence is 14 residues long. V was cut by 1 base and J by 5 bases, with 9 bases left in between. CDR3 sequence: CASSLGQGNNEQFF. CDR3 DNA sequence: TGTGCCAGCAGCTTAGGGCAGGGGAACAATGAGCAGTTCTTC.

The CDR3 DNA sequence: TGTGCCAGCAGCTATGGGACAGCCGCCCAAGAGACCCAGTACTTC. This translates into CASSYGTAAQETQYF. The genes are TRBV6-5 and TRBJ2-5; TRBD1 aligns across 7 bases. The CDR3 contains 15 residues. The junction had 8 bases not matched to a gene; V was cut back by 6 bases and J by 1 base. Germline CDR1 reads MNHEY; CDR2 reads SVGAGI.

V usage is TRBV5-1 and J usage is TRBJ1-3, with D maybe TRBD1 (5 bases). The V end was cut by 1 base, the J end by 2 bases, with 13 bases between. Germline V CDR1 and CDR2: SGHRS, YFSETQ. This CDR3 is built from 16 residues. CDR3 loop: CASSLWGQAAGNTIYF. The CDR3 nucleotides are TGCGCCAGCAGCTTGTGGGGCCAAGCTGCTGGAAACACCATATATTTT.

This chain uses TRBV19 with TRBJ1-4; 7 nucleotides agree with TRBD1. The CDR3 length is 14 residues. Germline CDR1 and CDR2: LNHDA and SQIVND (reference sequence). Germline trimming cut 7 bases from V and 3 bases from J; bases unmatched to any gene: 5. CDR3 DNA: TGTGCCAGTATCGGGACAGTGGCTAATGAAAAACTGTTTTTT. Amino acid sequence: CASIGTVANEKLFF.

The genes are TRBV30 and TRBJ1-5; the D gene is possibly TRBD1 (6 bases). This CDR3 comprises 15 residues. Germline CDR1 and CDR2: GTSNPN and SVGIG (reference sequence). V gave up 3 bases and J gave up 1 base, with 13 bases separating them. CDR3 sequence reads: CAWSKGGSSNQPQHF. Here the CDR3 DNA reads TGTGCCTGGAGCAAGGGGGGATCGAGCAATCAGCCCCAGCATTTT.

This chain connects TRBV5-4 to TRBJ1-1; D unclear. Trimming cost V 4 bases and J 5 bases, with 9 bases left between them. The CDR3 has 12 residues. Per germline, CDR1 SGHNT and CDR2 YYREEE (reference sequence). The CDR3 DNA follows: TGTGCCAGCAGCCGTGGTAGAACTGAAGCTTTCTTT. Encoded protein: CASSRGRTEAFF.

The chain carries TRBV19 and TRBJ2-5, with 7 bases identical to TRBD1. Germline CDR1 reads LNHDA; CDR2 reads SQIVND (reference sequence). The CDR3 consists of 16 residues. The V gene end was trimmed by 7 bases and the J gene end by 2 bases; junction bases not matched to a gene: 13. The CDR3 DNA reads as TGTGCCAGTAAAAGTGGTGGGACGGGACAGCAAGAGACCCAGTACTTC. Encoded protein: CASKSGGTGQQETQYF. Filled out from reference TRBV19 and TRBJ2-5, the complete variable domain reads DGGITQSPKYLFRKEGQNVTLSCEQNLNHDAMYWYRQDPGQGLRLIYYSQIVNDFQKGDIAEGYSVSREKKESFPLTVTSAQKNPTAFYLCASKSGGTGQQETQYFGPGTRLLVL.

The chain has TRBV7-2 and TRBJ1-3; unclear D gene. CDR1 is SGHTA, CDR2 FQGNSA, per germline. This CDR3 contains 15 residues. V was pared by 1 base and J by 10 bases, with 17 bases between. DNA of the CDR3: TGTGCCAGCAGCTTAGTCGGGATGCAAGCGCGGACCATATATTTT. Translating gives CASSLVGMQARTIYF.

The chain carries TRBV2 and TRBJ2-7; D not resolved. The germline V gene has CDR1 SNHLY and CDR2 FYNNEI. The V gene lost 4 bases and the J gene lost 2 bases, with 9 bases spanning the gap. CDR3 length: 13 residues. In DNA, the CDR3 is TGTGCCAGCAGTGGCGGCCCGGCCTACGAGCAGTACTTC. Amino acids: CASSGGPAYEQYF. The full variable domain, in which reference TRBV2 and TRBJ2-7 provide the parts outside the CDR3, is EPEVTQTPSHQVTQMGQEVILRCVPISNHLYFYWYRQILGQKVEFLVSFYNNEISEKSEIFDDQFSVERPDGSNFTLKIRSTKLEDSAMYFCASSGGPAYEQYFGPGTRLTVT.

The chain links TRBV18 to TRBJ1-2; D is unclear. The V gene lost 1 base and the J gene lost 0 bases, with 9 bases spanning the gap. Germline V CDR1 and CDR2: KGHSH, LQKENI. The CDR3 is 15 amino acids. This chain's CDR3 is CASSPQSSSNYGYTF. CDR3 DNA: TGTGCCAGCTCACCACAATCCAGTTCTAACTATGGCTACACCTTC.

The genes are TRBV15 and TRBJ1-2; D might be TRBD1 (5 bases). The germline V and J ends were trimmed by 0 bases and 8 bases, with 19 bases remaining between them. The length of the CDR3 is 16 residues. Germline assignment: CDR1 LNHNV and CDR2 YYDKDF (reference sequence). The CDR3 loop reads CATSRDLRGRSLGYTF. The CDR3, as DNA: TGTGCCACCAGCAGAGATCTGCGGGGCCGCTCCTTAGGCTACACCTTC.

This chain's CDR3 is CASSLGGGEGNEQFF. CDR3 bases: TGTGCCAGCAGCTTAGGAGGGGGCGAGGGAAATGAGCAGTTCTTC. The chain combines TRBV7-9 with TRBJ2-1; 7 bases are shared with TRBD1. Trimming removed 1 base from V and 7 bases from J; junction bases left unmatched: 7. This CDR3 has 15 residues. Germline lookup yields CDR1 SEHNR and CDR2 FQNEAQ (reference sequence). Combining the CDR3 with reference TRBV7-9 and TRBJ2-1 gives the whole variable domain DTGVSQNPRHKITKRGQNVTFRCDPISEHNRLYWYRQTLGQGPEFLTYFQNEAQLEKSRLLSDRFSAERPKGSFSTLEIQRTEQGDSAMYLCASSLGGGEGNEQFFGPGTRLTVL.

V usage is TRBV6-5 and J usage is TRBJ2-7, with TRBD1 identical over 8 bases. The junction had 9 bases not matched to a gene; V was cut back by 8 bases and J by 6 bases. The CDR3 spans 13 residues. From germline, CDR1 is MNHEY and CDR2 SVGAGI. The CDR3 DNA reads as TGTGCCAGCGGCCCGACAGGGGATCTCGAGCAGTACTTC. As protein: CASGPTGDLEQYF.

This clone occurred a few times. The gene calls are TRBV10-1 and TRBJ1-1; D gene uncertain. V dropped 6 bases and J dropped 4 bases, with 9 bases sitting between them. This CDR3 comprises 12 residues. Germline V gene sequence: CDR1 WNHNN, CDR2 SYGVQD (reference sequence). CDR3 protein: CASRNSFTEAFF. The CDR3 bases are TGCGCCAGCAGAAACAGCTTCACTGAAGCTTTCTTT.

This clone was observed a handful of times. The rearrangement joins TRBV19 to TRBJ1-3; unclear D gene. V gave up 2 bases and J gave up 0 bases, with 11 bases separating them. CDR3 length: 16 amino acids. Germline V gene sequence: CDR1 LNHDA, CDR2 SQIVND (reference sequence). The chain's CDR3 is CASSISTGDSGNTIYF. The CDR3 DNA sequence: TGTGCCAGTAGTATATCTACCGGCGACTCTGGAAACACCATATATTTT.